The 23 T cell receptor beta chains listed next were all sequenced from one sample in a study of shared clonotypes between healthy human individuals. TCRdb's table, derived via immunoSEQ multiplex PCR, lists solely in-frame clones and lacks some. The sample lists some 2,000,000 clones; more than 90% were seen once. Sample: naive CD4+ T cells sorted from blood. Stated subset: CD45RA+ positively selected. Receptors originate from a man aged 18 to 30 in good health.

V is TRBV30 and J is TRBJ2-1, with a possible D match to TRBD2 (6 bases). CDR1 and CDR2 from the germline V gene are GTSNPN and SVGIG (reference sequence). The CDR3 loop spans 12 amino acids. The V end lost 1 base, the J end lost 10 bases, and 11 bases lay between the germline ends. The CDR3 nucleotides are TGTGCCTGGAGTGCTGGGCTAGCGGAGCAGTTCTTC. Translating it yields CAWSAGLAEQFF.

The rearrangement links TRBV7-6 to TRBJ2-1; 7 bases are shared with TRBD1. CDR3 size: 15 residues. V shed 5 bases and J 5 bases; nucleotides not matched to a gene: 9. Per germline, CDR1 SGHVS and CDR2 FNYEAQ. The CDR3 sequence: CASSRTGTDDNEQFF. The CDR3 DNA reads as TGTGCCAGCAGCCGGACCGGGACAGACGACAATGAGCAGTTCTTC.

V is TRBV5-5 and J is TRBJ2-2; 12 bases line up with TRBD2. The V and J ends lost 3 bases and 11 bases, in that order; junction bases with no gene match: 8. CDR1 and CDR2 from the germline V gene are SGHKS and YYEKEE (reference sequence). The CDR3 contains 15 residues. As DNA, the CDR3 is TGTGCCAGCAGCTCCTGGTTAGGACTAGCGGGAGAGCTGTTTTTT. Translation: CASSSWLGLAGELFF.

The chain is built from TRBV6-1 and TRBJ2-5, with D perhaps TRBD1 (6 bases). Germline V CDR1 and CDR2: MNHNS, SASEGT. CDR3 length equals 14 residues. Trimming cost V 2 bases and J 2 bases, with 9 bases left between them. The CDR3 DNA reads as TGTGCCAGCAGTGAACAGGGGACACAAGAGACCCAGTACTTC. It encodes CASSEQGTQETQYF.

The gene calls are TRBV5-4 and TRBJ2-7, with 9 bases aligning to TRBD1. From germline, CDR1 is SGHNT and CDR2 YYREEE (reference sequence). The trim removed 3 bases at V and 5 bases at J, leaving 9 bases unmatched. CDR3 size: 15 residues. The CDR3 DNA reads TGTGCCAGCAGCTCGAAGGGACAGGGAAGAAACGAGCAGTACTTC. This encodes CASSSKGQGRNEQYF.

In the case of this clone: The sample holds other DNA sequences that translate to the same CDR3. CDR3 in amino acids: CASSLGGQKETQYF. The CDR3 coding sequence is TGTGCCAGCAGCTTAGGGGGCCAGAAAGAGACCCAGTACTTC. The rearrangement links TRBV7-9 to TRBJ2-5, with a possible D match to TRBD1 (5 bases). CDR1 is SEHNR, CDR2 FQNEAQ, per germline (reference sequence). This CDR3 is built from 14 residues. The V end lost 1 base, the J end lost 3 bases, and 9 bases lay between the germline ends.

V is TRBV2 and J is TRBJ2-1, with D unresolved. CDR3 length: 16 amino acids. Per the germline V gene, CDR1 is SNHLY and CDR2 is FYNNEI. The germline V and J ends were trimmed by 2 bases and 0 bases, with 11 bases remaining between them. The DNA of the CDR3 is TGTGCCAGCAGTGAAACGCGGACGAACTCCTACAATGAGCAGTTCTTC. It yields the protein CASSETRTNSYNEQFF.

The J gene is TRBJ2-7, the V gene TRBV2; weak D call: TRBD1 (6 bases). This CDR3 region has 14 residues. Germline CDR1 is SNHLY and CDR2 is FYNNEI. Trimming shortened V by 5 bases and J by 2 bases, and 13 bases separated the two germline ends. The CDR3 sequence is CASSRTQGPYEQYF. The CDR3 region has the DNA TGTGCCAGCAGTCGGACACAGGGTCCCTACGAGCAGTACTTC.

The chain has TRBV30 and TRBJ2-1; 8 nucleotides agree with TRBD2. The CDR3 covers 15 residues. CDR1 is GTSNPN and CDR2 is SVGIG in the germline V gene (reference sequence). V shed 2 bases, J shed 4 bases, and the junction held 7 bases outside the gene matches. CDR3: CAWSIGTRGYNEQFF. The DNA of the CDR3 is TGTGCCTGGAGTATAGGGACTAGAGGGTACAATGAGCAGTTCTTC.

The rearrangement uses TRBV15 and TRBJ1-5, with 9 bases identical to TRBD1. The CDR3 runs to 16 residues. CDR1 is LNHNV and CDR2 is YYDKDF in the germline V gene (reference sequence). Trimming took 0 bases from V and 5 from J; bases not matched to a gene: 5. The CDR3 coding sequence is TGTGCCACCAGCAGAGATTCGACAGGGGGACATCAGCCCCAGCATTTT. Residues: CATSRDSTGGHQPQHF.

CDR3 nucleotides: TGCGCCAGCAGCCTAGGACAGGCCCTTTATGGCTACACCTTC. Its translation is CASSLGQALYGYTF. V and J are TRBV5-1 and TRBJ1-2; 7 nucleotides agree with TRBD1. Trimming removed 4 bases from V and 5 bases from J; junction bases left unmatched: 8. The CDR3 contains 14 residues. Looked up from germline, CDR1 is SGHRS and CDR2 is YFSETQ.

J is TRBJ2-2 and V is TRBV5-4; 7 bases are shared with TRBD1. This CDR3 region has 15 residues. Germline lookup yields CDR1 SGHNT and CDR2 YYREEE (reference sequence). Trimming cost V 1 base and J 4 bases; bases outside gene matches: 4. The CDR3: CASSLTGASTGELFF. In DNA form, the CDR3 reads TGTGCCAGCAGCTTGACAGGGGCGTCCACCGGGGAGCTGTTTTTT.

The chain links TRBV6-4 to TRBJ2-3; no firm D call. Trimming took off 4 bases at V and 6 bases at J, with 11 bases between the two ends. The CDR3 spans 13 residues. The germline V gene has CDR1 MRHNA and CDR2 SNTAGT. The CDR3 here is CASSGQPMDTQYF. DNA of the CDR3: TGTGCCAGCAGTGGGCAACCAATGGATACGCAGTATTTT.

This clone was counted a single time. The V and J genes are TRBV5-1 and TRBJ1-6, with 10 bases identical to TRBD1. This CDR3 is 16 amino acids long. Germline CDR1 is SGHRS and CDR2 is YFSETQ. Germline trimming cut 1 base from V and 7 bases from J; bases unmatched to any gene: 5. In nucleotides, the CDR3 is TGCGCCAGCAGCTTGAGCGGGACAGGGGAAAATTCACCCCTCCACTTT. This encodes CASSLSGTGENSPLHF.

This rearrangement joins TRBV7-2 to TRBJ2-1, with D unresolved. Trimming removed 5 bases from V and 7 bases from J, with 21 bases in between. CDR1 and CDR2 from the germline V gene are SGHTA and FQGNSA. This CDR3 is built from 16 residues. The CDR3 DNA reads TGTGCCAGCAGCCGTCAACCCGTCCAGGCTGCAAATGAGCAGTTCTTC. It encodes CASSRQPVQAANEQFF.

The chain couples TRBV7-2 to TRBJ1-5; 9 bases match TRBD1. The CDR3 length is 15 residues. V shed 5 bases, J shed 2 bases, and the junction held 4 bases outside the gene matches. Germline loops: CDR1 SGHTA, CDR2 FQGNSA. CDR3 DNA sequence: TGTGCCAGCAGCCGGACAGGGGAGGGCAATCAGCCCCAGCATTTT. Its protein is CASSRTGEGNQPQHF.

CDR3 in amino acids: CASSQTGLRYGYTF. As DNA, the CDR3 is TGTGCCAGCAGCCAGACGGGGCTACGGTATGGCTACACCTTC. The chain couples TRBV14 to TRBJ1-2; possibly TRBD1 for D (5 bases). Trimming removed 3 bases from V and 5 bases from J, with 13 bases in between. There are 14 residues in the CDR3. Germline V gene lookup returns CDR1 SGHDN and CDR2 FVKESK.

This chain uses TRBV28 with TRBJ2-7, with a possible D match to TRBD1 (6 bases). CDR1 and CDR2 (germline): MDHEN, SYDVKM. CDR3 length: 16 amino acids. The V end was cut by 7 bases, the J end by 0 bases, with 19 bases between. Written as DNA, the CDR3 is TGTGCCAGCATCCCCCTCCACGGACAGACCTCCTACGAGCAGTACTTC. As protein: CASIPLHGQTSYEQYF.

The gene calls are TRBV11-2 and TRBJ2-1; D perhaps matches TRBD2 (5 bases). V shed 1 base and J shed 0 bases, with 7 bases lying between them. The CDR3 extends over 15 amino acids. In germline, CDR1 is SGHAT, CDR2 FQNNGV. CDR3 DNA sequence: TGTGCCAGCAGCTTAGGCGGGTACTCCTACAATGAGCAGTTCTTC. Translating it yields CASSLGGYSYNEQFF.

The chain couples TRBV6-1 to TRBJ2-7; TRBD1 matches 9 bases. Trimming at V came to 4 bases and at J to 1 base, leaving 5 bases not matched to a gene. Germline CDR1 is MNHNS and CDR2 is SASEGT. The CDR3 contains 15 residues. The CDR3, as DNA: TGTGCCAGCAGTGCGGGACAGGGTCGTTCCTACGAGCAGTACTTC. Translated, it gives CASSAGQGRSYEQYF.

This clone was counted once. The chain links TRBV10-3 to TRBJ1-1; TRBD1 aligns across 7 bases. Losses at the gene ends were 8 bases for V and 6 bases for J; bases not matched to a gene: 12. The length of the CDR3 is 14 residues. From germline, CDR1 is ENHRY and CDR2 SYGVKD. CDR3 region: CAIRDSRGRAEAFF. CDR3 DNA sequence: TGTGCCATCCGGGACAGTCGAGGGAGGGCTGAAGCTTTCTTT.

There are a few counts of this clone. This sample also contains other DNA sequences that code for the same CDR3. The chain couples TRBV5-1 to TRBJ1-5; D unclear. V dropped 2 bases and J dropped 0 bases, with 6 bases sitting between them. The CDR3 has 14 residues. Germline V gives CDR1 SGHRS, CDR2 YFSETQ. CDR3 DNA sequence: TGCGCCAGCAGCTTAGGCAGTAGCAATCAGCCCCAGCATTTT. This gives the protein CASSLGSSNQPQHF.

The chain has TRBV12-5 and TRBJ2-1; D is possibly TRBD1 or TRBD2 (5 bases each). This CDR3 contains 16 residues. Deletions cut 1 base from V and 7 bases from J, with 17 bases between. CDR1 is LGHNT and CDR2 is FRNRAP in the germline V gene. The CDR3 protein is CASGLAEGQARNEQFF. The CDR3 region has the DNA TGTGCTAGTGGTTTGGCCGAGGGGCAGGCTAGAAATGAGCAGTTCTTC. The entire variable domain, with the rest obtained from reference TRBV12-5 and TRBJ2-1, is as follows: DARVTQTPRHKVTEMGQEVTMRCQPILGHNTVFWYRQTMMQGLELLAYFRNRAPLDDSGMPKDRFSAEMPDATLATLKIQPSEPRDSAVYFCASGLAEGQARNEQFFGPGTRLTVL.